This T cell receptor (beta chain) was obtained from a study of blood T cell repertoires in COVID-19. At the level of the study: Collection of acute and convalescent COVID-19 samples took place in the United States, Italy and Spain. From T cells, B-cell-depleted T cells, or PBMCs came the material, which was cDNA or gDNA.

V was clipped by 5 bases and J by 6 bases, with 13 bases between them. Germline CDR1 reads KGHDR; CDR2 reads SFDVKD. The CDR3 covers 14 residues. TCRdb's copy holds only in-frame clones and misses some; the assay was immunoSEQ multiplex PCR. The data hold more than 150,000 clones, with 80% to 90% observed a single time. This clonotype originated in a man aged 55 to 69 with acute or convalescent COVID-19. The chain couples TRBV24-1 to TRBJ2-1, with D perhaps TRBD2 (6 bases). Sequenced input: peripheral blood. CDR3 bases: TGTGCCACCAGTGGAGGCGGAGGGACCAATGAGCAGTTCTTC. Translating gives CATSGGGGTNEQFF.